The next 4 T cell receptor beta chains were all read from a single sample in a study of OX40 agonist ivuxolimab in advanced cancers. Assay used: immunoSEQ multiplex PCR; TCRdb lists only in-frame clones, some missing. The sample lists more than 65,000 clones, 90% occurring once. Material: CD4+ or CD8+ T cells sorted from blood, obtained in a trial of the OX40 agonist ivuxolimab. The receptors come from an adult with an advanced solid tumor such as melanoma, head and neck, liver or kidney cancer.

This sequence joins TRBV16 and TRBJ2-7; D gene uncertain. Trimming stripped 0 bases from V and 5 bases from J, with 14 bases between. CDR3 length equals 15 residues. In germline, CDR1 is KGHSY, CDR2 FQNENV. CDR3 coding DNA: TGTGCCAGCAGCCAATCGAGGCAGGTTCGAAACGAGCAGTACTTC. This encodes CASSQSRQVRNEQYF.

On this clone itself: The identical CDR3 is also encoded by other nucleotide sequences in the sample. V is TRBV5-1 and J is TRBJ2-3; unclear D gene. Trimming pared 0 bases from V and 5 bases from J, leaving 10 bases between. CDR1 SGHRS and CDR2 YFSETQ come from the germline V gene. CDR3 size: 14 residues. The chain's CDR3 is CASSLGGLGDTQYF. DNA for the CDR3: TGCGCCAGCAGCTTGGGGGGTCTAGGAGATACGCAGTATTTT.

The chain couples TRBV6-5 to TRBJ1-2; D is undetermined. The ends were cut back, 4 bases at V and 4 bases at J, with 13 bases in the middle. Germline assignment: CDR1 MNHEY and CDR2 SVGAGI. The CDR3 runs to 14 residues. The CDR3 sequence: CASSSYTGGYGYTF. In DNA form, the CDR3 reads TGTGCCAGCAGTTCGTACACCGGAGGCTATGGCTACACCTTC.

The chain carries TRBV5-1 and TRBJ2-2; 8 bases map to TRBD1. Trimming removed 4 bases from V and 0 bases from J; junction bases left unmatched: 5. In germline, CDR1 is SGHRS, CDR2 YFSETQ. The CDR3 consists of 16 residues. This chain's CDR3 is CASSPGQGSNTGELFF. CDR3 bases: TGCGCCAGCAGCCCTGGACAGGGCTCGAACACCGGGGAGCTGTTTTTT.